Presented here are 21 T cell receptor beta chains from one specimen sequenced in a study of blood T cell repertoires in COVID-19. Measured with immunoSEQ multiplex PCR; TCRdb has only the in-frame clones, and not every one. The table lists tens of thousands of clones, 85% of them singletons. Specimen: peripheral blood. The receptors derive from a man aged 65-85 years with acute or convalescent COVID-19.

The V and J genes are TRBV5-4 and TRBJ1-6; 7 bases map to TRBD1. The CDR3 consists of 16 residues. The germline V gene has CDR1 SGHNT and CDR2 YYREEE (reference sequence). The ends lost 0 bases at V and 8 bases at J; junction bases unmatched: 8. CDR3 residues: CASSLGGQLWDSPLHF. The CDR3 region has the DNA TGTGCCAGCAGCTTGGGGGGACAGCTTTGGGATTCACCCCTCCACTTT.

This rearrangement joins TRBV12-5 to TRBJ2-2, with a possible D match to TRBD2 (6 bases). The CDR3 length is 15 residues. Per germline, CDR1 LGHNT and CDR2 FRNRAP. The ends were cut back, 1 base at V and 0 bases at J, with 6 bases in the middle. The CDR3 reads CASGLGLANTGELFF. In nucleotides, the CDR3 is TGTGCTAGTGGTTTGGGACTAGCGAACACCGGGGAGCTGTTTTTT.

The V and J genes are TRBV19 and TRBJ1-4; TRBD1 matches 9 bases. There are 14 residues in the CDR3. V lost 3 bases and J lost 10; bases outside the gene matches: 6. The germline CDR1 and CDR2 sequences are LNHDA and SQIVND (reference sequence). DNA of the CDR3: TGTGCCAGTAGTATCACAGGGGGCGCGGGAAAACTGTTTTTT. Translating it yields CASSITGGAGKLFF.

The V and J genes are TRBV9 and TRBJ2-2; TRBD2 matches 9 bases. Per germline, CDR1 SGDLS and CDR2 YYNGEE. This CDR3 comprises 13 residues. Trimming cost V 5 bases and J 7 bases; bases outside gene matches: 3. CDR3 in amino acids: CASRRGGNGELFF. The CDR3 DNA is TGTGCCAGCAGGCGGGGGGGCAACGGGGAGCTGTTTTTT.

The CDR3 sequence is CASSWTSGGEETQYF. Here the CDR3 DNA reads TGTGCCAGCAGTTGGACTAGCGGGGGGGAAGAGACCCAGTACTTC. This chain joins TRBV6-5 and TRBJ2-5; 15 nucleotides match TRBD2. The CDR3 has 15 residues. V trimming: 4 bases; J trimming: 3 bases; junction bases outside the gene matches: 0. Germline CDR1 and CDR2: MNHEY and SVGAGI.

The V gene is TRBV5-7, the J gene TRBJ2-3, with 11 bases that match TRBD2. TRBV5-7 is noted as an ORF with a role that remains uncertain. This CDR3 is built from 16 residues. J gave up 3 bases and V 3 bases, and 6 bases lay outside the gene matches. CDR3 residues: CASSSETSGGTDTQYF. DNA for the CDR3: TGTGCCAGCAGCTCAGAAACTAGCGGGGGAACAGATACGCAGTATTTT.

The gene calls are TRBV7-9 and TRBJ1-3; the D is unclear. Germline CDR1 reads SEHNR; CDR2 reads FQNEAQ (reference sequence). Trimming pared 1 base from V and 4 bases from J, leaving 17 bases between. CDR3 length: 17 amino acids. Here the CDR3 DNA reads TGTGCCAGCAGCTTAGGAATACCCAGCGGGGTAGGAAACACCATATATTTT. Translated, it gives CASSLGIPSGVGNTIYF.

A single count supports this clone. The CDR3 DNA reads as TGTGCCAGCAGCTATGGACAGGGGGACACTGAAGCTTTCTTT. Residues: CASSYGQGDTEAFF. The gene calls are TRBV11-2 and TRBJ1-1, with TRBD1 identical over 10 bases. The CDR3 runs 14 residues. Germline V gives CDR1 SGHAT, CDR2 FQNNGV. The ends lost 4 bases at V and 3 bases at J; junction bases unmatched: 2.

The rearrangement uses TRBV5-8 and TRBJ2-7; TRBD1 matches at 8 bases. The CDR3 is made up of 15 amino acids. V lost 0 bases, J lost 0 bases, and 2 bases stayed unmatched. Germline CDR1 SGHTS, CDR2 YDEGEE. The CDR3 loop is CASSLGDRSSYEQYF. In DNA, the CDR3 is TGTGCCAGCAGCTTGGGGGACAGGTCCTCCTACGAGCAGTACTTC.

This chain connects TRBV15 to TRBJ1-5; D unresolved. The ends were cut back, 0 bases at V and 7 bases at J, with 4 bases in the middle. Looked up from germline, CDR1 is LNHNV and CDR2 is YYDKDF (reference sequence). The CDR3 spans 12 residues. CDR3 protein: CATSRDRQPQHF. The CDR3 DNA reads TGTGCCACCAGCAGAGATCGGCAGCCCCAGCATTTT. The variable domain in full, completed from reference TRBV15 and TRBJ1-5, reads DAMVIQNPRYQVTQFGKPVTLSCSQTLNHNVMYWYQQKSSQAPKLLFHYYDKDFNNEADTPDNFQSRRPNTSFCFLDIRSPGLGDTAMYLCATSRDRQPQHFGDGTRLSIL.

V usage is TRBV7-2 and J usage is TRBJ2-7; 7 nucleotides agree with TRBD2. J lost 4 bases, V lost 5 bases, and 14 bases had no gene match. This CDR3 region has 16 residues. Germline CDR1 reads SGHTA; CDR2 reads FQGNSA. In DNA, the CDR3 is TGTGCCAGCAGCCCCTCCTGGACTAGAGGGGAGTACGAGCAGTACTTC. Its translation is CASSPSWTRGEYEQYF. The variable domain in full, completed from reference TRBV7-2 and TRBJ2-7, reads GAGVSQSPSNKVTEKGKDVELRCDPISGHTALYWYRQSLGQGLEFLIYFQGNSAPDKSGLPSDRFSAERTGGSVSTLTIQRTQQEDSAVYLCASSPSWTRGEYEQYFGPGTRLTVT.

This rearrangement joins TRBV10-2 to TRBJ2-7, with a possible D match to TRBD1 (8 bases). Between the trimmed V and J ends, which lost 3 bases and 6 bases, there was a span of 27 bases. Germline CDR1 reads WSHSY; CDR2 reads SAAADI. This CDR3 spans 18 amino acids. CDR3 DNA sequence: TGCGCCAGCAGTGATGACAGGGGAGGGCCCAGACGAAATGGCGAGCAGTACTTC. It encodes CASSDDRGGPRRNGEQYF.

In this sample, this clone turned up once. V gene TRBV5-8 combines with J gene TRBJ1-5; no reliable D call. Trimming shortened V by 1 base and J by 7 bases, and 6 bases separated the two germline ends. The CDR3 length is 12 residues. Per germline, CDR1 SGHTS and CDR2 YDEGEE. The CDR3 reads CASSLLSQPQHF. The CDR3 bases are TGTGCCAGCAGCTTGTTATCCCAGCCCCAGCATTTT.

CDR3 nucleotide sequence: TGCGCCAGCACCGGGAGTTCCTACGAGCAGTACTTC. Translation gives CASTGSSYEQYF. The J gene is TRBJ2-7, the V gene TRBV5-1; a weak D match, TRBD2 (6 bases). Germline CDR1 is SGHRS and CDR2 is YFSETQ. CDR3 length: 12 residues. V lost 6 bases to trimming and J lost 1 base, with 8 bases between them. Using reference TRBV5-1 and TRBJ2-7 for the parts outside the CDR3, the full variable domain is KAGVTQTPRYLIKTRGQQVTLSCSPISGHRSVSWYQQTPGQGLQFLFEYFSETQRNKGNFPGRFSGRQFSNSRSEMNVSTLELGDSALYLCASTGSSYEQYFGPGTRLTVT.

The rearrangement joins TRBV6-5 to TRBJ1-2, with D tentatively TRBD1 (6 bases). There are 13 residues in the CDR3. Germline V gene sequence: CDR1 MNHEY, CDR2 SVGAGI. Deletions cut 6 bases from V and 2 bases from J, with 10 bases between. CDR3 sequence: CASRRQVNYGYTF. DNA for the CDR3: TGTGCCAGCAGGAGACAGGTGAACTATGGCTACACCTTC.

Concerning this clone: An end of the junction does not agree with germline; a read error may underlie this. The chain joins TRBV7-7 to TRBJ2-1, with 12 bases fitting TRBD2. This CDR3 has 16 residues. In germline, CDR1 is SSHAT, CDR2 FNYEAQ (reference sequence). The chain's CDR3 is CASSLTASGGGNEQFF. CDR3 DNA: TGTGCTAGCAGCTTAACGGCTAGCGGGGGGGGGAATGAGCAGTTCTTC.

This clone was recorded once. The CDR3 DNA reads TGTGCCAGCAGCGTAGGGGGCAGCCTTAACTATGGCTACACCTTC. Its protein product is CASSVGGSLNYGYTF. The J gene is TRBJ1-2, the V gene TRBV9; weak D call: TRBD1 (5 bases). CDR3 length: 15 residues. The V end lost 0 bases, the J end lost 1 base, and 10 bases lay between the germline ends. The germline V gene has CDR1 SGDLS and CDR2 YYNGEE.

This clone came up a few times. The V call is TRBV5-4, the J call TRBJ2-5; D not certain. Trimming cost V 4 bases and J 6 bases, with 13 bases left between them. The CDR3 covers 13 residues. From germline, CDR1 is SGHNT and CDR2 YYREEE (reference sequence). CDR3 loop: CASSPGARQTQYF. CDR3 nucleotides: TGTGCCAGCAGCCCCGGCGCCAGGCAGACCCAGTACTTC.

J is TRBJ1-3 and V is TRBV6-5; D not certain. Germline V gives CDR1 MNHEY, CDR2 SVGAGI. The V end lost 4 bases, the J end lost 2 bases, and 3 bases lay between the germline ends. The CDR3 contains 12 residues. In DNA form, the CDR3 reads TGTGCCAGCAGTTTCGCTGGAAACACCATATATTTT. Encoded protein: CASSFAGNTIYF.

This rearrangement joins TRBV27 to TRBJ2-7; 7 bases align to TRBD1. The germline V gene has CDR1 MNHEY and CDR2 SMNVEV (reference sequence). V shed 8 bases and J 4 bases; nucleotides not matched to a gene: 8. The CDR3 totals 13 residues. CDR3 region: CASHRQGVYEQYF. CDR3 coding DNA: TGTGCCAGCCACAGGCAGGGGGTATACGAGCAGTACTTC.

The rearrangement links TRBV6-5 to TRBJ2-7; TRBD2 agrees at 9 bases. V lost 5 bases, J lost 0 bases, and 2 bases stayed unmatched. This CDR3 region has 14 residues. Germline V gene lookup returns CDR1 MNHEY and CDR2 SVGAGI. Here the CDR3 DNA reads TGTGCCAGCAGTCATAGCGGGGGCTCCTACGAGCAGTACTTC. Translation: CASSHSGGSYEQYF.